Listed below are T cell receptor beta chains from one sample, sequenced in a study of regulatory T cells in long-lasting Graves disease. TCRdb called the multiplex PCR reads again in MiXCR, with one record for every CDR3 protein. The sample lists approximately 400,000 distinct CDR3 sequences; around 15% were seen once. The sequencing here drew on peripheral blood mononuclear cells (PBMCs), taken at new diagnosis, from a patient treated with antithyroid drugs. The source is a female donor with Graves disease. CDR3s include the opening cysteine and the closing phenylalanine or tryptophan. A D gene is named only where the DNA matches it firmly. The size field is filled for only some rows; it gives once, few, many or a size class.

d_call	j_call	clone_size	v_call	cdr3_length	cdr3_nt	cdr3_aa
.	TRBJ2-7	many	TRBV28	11	TGTGCCAGCAGTTTCACCAACGAGCAGTACTTC	CASSFTNEQYF
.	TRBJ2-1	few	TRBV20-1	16	TGCAGTGCTAGAGACCCCGTTAGGGGGGCCCACAATGAGCAGTTCTTC	CSARDPVRGAHNEQFF
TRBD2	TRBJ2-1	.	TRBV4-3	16	TGCGCCAGCAGCCAACGAGCGGGATCTTCCTACAATGATCAGTTCTTC	CASSQRAGSSYNDQFF
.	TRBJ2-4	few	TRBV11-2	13	TGTGCCAGCAGCGCCGGACGGGAAAACATTCAGTACTTC	CASSAGRENIQYF
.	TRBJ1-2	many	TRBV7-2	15	TGTGCCAGCAGTCCCCAGAGCCAGCTTAACTATGGCTACACCTTC	CASSPQSQLNYGYTF
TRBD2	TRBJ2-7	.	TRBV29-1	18	TGCAGCGTTGAAGATCTGGGACTAGCGGGAGGGCCGGTATACGAGCAGTACTTC	CSVEDLGLAGGPVYEQYF
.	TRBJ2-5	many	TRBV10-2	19	TGCGCCAGCAGTGAGTCTGCGGGACAGCAACAGGGCCTTCAAGAGACCCAGTACTTC	CASSESAGQQQGLQETQYF
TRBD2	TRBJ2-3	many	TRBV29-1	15	TGCAGCGTTGCTACTAGCGGGAGTAGCCCAGATACGCAGTATTTT	CSVATSGSSPDTQYF
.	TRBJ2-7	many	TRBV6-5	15	TGTGCCAGCAGTTACTCGGTGGGGTCAGAATACGAGCAGTACTTC	CASSYSVGSEYEQYF
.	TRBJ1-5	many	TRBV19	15	TGTGCCAGTAGTACCTGGACGGGGGCCAATCAGCCCCAGCATTTT	CASSTWTGANQPQHF
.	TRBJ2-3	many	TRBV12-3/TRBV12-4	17	TGTGCCAGCAGTTCCGGATTGCCGTTCTTAAGCACAGATACGCAGTATTTT	CASSSGLPFLSTDTQYF
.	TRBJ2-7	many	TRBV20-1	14	TGCAGTGCTAATTTGCTTCCGGTTTCCTACGAGCAGTACTTC	CSANLLPVSYEQYF
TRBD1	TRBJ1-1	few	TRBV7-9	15	TGTGCCAGCAGCTTAGGGACAGGGCGCTACACTGAAGCTTTCTTT	CASSLGTGRYTEAFF
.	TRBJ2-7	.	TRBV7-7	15	TGTGCTAGCAGCTTAACGCAGGGGTCCTACAATGAGCAGTACTTC	CASSLTQGSYNEQYF
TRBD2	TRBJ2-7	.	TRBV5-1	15	TGCGCCAGCAGCCACGGGACTAGGAATCTCGACGAGCAGTACTTC	CASSHGTRNLDEQYF
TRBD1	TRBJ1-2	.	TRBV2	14	TGTGCCAGCATGGGACAGGGGACTAACTATGGCTACACCTTC	CASMGQGTNYGYTF
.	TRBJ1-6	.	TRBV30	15	TGTGCCTGGAGTTCCTCGAGCCCGGGTCGGTCACCCCTCCACTTT	CAWSSSSPGRSPLHF
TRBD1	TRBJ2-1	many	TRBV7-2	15	TGTGCCAGCAGCGCACTATCGACAGGGGCCAATGAGCAGTTCTTC	CASSALSTGANEQFF
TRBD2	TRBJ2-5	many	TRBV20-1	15	TGCAGTGCTCAGAATAGTAACGGGAGGATAGAGACCCAGTACTTC	CSAQNSNGRIETQYF
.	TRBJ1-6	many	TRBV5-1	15	TGCGCCAGCAGCTTGACCGGGGTAATCCATTCACCCCTCCACTTT	CASSLTGVIHSPLHF
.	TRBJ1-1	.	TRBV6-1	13	TGTGCCAGCAGAAGGGACCTGAACACTGAAGCTTTCTTT	CASRRDLNTEAFF
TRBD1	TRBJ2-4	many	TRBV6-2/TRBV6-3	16	TGTGCCAGCAGCCTCTGGGACAGACAATACAAAAACATTCAGTACTTC	CASSLWDRQYKNIQYF
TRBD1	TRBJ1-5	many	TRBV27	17	TGTGCCAGCAGTCTAATACACAGGGGACTGGGCAATCAGCCCCAGCATTTT	CASSLIHRGLGNQPQHF
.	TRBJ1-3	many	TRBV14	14	TGTGCCAGCAGCCAAGGCATCTCTGGAAACACCATATATTTT	CASSQGISGNTIYF
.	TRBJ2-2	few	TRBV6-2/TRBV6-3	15	TGTGCCAGCAGACCGGGACATGCCATCTCCGGGGAGCTGTTTTTT	CASRPGHAISGELFF
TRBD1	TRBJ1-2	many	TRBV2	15	TGTGCCAGCAGGAATGCAGGGGGGACTTTCTATGGCTACACCTTC	CASRNAGGTFYGYTF
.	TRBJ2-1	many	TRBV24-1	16	TGTGCCACCAGTGACCGCGACAGTCCTCCCCCGGCTGAGCAGTTCTTC	CATSDRDSPPPAEQFF
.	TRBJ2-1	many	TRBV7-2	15	TGTGCCAGCAGCCCCGGGAGTAGTACAATGGATGAGCAGTTCTTC	CASSPGSSTMDEQFF
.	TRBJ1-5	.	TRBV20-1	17	TGCAGTGCTAGGGATCTACAGGGCCCGTATAGCAATCAGCCCCAGCATTTT	CSARDLQGPYSNQPQHF
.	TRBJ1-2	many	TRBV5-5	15	TGTGCCAGCAGCCGGGGGGAGGGGATAGACTATGGCTACACCTTC	CASSRGEGIDYGYTF
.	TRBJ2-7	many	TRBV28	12	TGTGCCAGCACCGGCGCTCCCTACGAGCAGTACTTC	CASTGAPYEQYF
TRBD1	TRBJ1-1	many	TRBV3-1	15	TGTGCCAGCAGCCAAGAAGACAGGGTCGGCACTGAAGCTTTCTTT	CASSQEDRVGTEAFF
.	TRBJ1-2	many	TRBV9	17	TGTGCCAGCAGCGTGGACAGTACGTTTCGTACTAACTATGGCTACACCTTC	CASSVDSTFRTNYGYTF
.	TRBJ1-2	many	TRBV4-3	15	TGCGCCAGCAGCCAAGAGGGGTTCAAGAGTTATGGCTACACCTTC	CASSQEGFKSYGYTF
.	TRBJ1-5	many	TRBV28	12	TGTGCCAGCAGTTTGCCAGGGACCCCCCAGCATTTT	CASSLPGTPQHF
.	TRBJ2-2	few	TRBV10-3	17	TGTGCCATCAGTGAGCCTAAACGATCTGGGGACACCGGGGAGCTGTTTTTT	CAISEPKRSGDTGELFF
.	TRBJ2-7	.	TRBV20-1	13	TGCAGTGCTAGAAGGAGTAGCGGCTACGAGCAGTACTTC	CSARRSSGYEQYF
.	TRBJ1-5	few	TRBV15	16	TGTGCCACCAGCAGAGTCATCGGGGGGGGGGATCGGCCCCAGCATTTT	CATSRVIGGGDRPQHF
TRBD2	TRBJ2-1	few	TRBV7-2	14	TGTGCCTGGAGTAGGACTAGCGGCTACAATGAGCAGTTCTTC	CAWSRTSGYNEQFF
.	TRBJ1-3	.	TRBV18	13	TGTGCCAGCTCACGGTACTCTGGAAACACCATATATTTT	CASSRYSGNTIYF
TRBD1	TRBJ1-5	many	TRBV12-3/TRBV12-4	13	TGTGCCACCCGGGGGACAGAGGATCAGCCCCAGCATTTT	CATRGTEDQPQHF